This TCR beta chain derives from a study of T cells in tuberculosis. Study outcomes and limitations: Classification accuracy was roughly 87% (AUROC 0.90) with the GMM-specific repertoire. Cases with active tuberculosis were adults, while controls were adolescents. Active tuberculosis patients had shorter CDR3-alpha; the beta difference was nonsignificant. GMM-specific TCRs were nearer to active tuberculosis alpha repertoires, suggesting expansion.

On this clone itself: Its antigen remains unknown.

Clones were sequenced by immunoSEQ multiplex PCR, and TCRdb holds only the in-frame ones, with some missing. Of 28,000 or so clones in the sample, around 90% were seen once. What was sequenced was PBMCs. This receptor was obtained from a donor between 10 and 35 years old with latent tuberculosis or without tuberculosis infection.

CDR3 DNA sequence: TGCGCCAGCAGCCGGGGGGGACTAGCAACCTTGGGGAATGAGCAGTTCTTC. Its protein is CASSRGGLATLGNEQFF. The chain employs TRBV4-1 and TRBJ2-1; TRBD2 agrees at 9 bases. Germline V gene data show CDR1 as MGHRA and CDR2 as YSYEKL. This CDR3 has 17 amino acids. J was trimmed by 7 bases and V by 4 bases; bases with no gene match: 14.